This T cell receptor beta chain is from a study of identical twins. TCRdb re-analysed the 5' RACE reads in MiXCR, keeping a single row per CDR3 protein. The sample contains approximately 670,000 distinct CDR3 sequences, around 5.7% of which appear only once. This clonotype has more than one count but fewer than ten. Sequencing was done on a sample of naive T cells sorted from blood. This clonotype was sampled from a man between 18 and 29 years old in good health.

CDR3 in amino acids: CASSSRQGNNEKLFF. The CDR3 DNA reads as TGTGCCAGCAGCTCGCGGCAGGGAAATAATGAAAAACTGTTTTTT. The chain recombines TRBV7-9 with TRBJ1-4; possible D gene TRBD1, 5 bases. V shed 4 bases and J shed 4 bases, with 13 bases lying between them. The CDR3 spans 15 residues. Germline V gives CDR1 SEHNR, CDR2 FQNEAQ (reference sequence). The full variable domain, rest sourced from reference TRBV7-9 and TRBJ1-4, is DTGVSQNPRHKITKRGQNVTFRCDPISEHNRLYWYRQTLGQGPEFLTYFQNEAQLEKSRLLSDRFSAERPKGSFSTLEIQRTEQGDSAMYLCASSSRQGNNEKLFFGSGTQLSVL.